This T cell receptor (beta chain) was retrieved from a study of blood T cell repertoires in COVID-19. Sequencing was performed with immunoSEQ multiplex PCR; in TCRdb, only in-frame clones are kept and a portion is missing. This table holds roughly 130,000 clones, 84% found once. There are a few counts of this clone. Sequences were obtained from PBMCs or T cells enriched from blood (not recorded which). This sequence was found in a woman aged 45-60 years with acute COVID-19.

This CDR3 is CSASSTGSFYEQYF. CDR3 sequence (DNA): TGCAGTGCTAGTTCAACCGGGAGTTTCTACGAGCAGTACTTC. V is TRBV20-1 and J is TRBJ2-7; a possible D gene is TRBD2 (6 bases). This CDR3 spans 14 amino acids. Trimming took off 3 bases at V and 3 bases at J, with 15 bases between the two ends. The germline V gene encodes CDR1 DFQATT and CDR2 SNEGSKA (reference sequence).